This T cell receptor (beta chain) was sequenced in a study of T cells in localized non-small cell lung cancer. This clone occurred a few times. Some clones are missing from TCRdb's copy, which holds only in-frame ones; the method was immunoSEQ multiplex PCR. This table holds 45,000 to 65,000 clones, roughly 89% found once. This CDR3 has 16 amino acids. Germline V CDR1 and CDR2: SGHTA, FQGTGA. J gave up 0 bases and V 5 bases, and 5 bases lay outside the gene matches. The sequenced sample was peripheral blood, obtained before any cancer treatment. This chain connects TRBV7-3 to TRBJ2-1; TRBD2 agrees at 9 bases. This sequence originates from a man between 35 and 75 years old with stage I squamous cell lung carcinoma. CDR3 DNA: TGTGCCAGCAGCATCAGTAGCGGGAGCTCCTACAATGAGCAGTTCTTC. Protein product: CASSISSGSSYNEQFF.